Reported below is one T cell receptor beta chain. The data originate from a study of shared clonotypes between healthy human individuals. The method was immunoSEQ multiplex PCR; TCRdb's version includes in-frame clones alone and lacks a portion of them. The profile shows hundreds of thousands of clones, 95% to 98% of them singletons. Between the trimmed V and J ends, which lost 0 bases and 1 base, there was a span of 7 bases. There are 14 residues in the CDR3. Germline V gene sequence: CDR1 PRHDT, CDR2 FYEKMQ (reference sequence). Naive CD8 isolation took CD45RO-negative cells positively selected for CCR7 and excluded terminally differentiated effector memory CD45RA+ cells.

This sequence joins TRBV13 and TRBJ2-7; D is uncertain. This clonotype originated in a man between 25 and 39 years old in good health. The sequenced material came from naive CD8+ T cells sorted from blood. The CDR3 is CASSLGDSSYEQYF. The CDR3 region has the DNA TGTGCCAGCAGCTTAGGTGACTCATCCTACGAGCAGTACTTC.